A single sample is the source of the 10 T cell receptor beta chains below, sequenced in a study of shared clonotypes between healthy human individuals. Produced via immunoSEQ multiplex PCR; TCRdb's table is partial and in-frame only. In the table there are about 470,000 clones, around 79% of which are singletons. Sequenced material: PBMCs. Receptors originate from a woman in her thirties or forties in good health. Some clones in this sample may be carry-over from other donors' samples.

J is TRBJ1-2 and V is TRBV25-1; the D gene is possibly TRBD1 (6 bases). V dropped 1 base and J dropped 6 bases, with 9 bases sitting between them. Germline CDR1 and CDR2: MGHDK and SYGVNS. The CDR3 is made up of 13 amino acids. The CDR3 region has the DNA TGTGCCAGCAGTGAATGGGGGGCCCATGGCTACACCTTC. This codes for CASSEWGAHGYTF.

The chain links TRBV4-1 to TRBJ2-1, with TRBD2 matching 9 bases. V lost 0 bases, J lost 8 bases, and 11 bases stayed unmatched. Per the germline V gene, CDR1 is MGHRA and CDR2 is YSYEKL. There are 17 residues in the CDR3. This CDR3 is CASSQDGAGGPRDEQFF. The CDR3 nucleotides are TGCGCCAGCAGCCAAGATGGTGCGGGAGGGCCTCGGGATGAGCAGTTCTTC.

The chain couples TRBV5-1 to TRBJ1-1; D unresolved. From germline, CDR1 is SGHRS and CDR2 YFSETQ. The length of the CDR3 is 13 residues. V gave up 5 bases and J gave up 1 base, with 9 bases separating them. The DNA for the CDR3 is TGCGCCAGCAGTGACACTCAGAACACTGAAGCTTTCTTT. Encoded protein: CASSDTQNTEAFF. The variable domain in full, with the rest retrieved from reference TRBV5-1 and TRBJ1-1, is KAGVTQTPRYLIKTRGQQVTLSCSPISGHRSVSWYQQTPGQGLQFLFEYFSETQRNKGNFPGRFSGRQFSNSRSEMNVSTLELGDSALYLCASSDTQNTEAFFGQGTRLTVV.

CDR3 sequence (DNA): TGTGCCAGCACTGGACAGGGGGATTGGTTTTATGGCTACACCTTC. It translates to CASTGQGDWFYGYTF. This rearrangement joins TRBV28 to TRBJ1-2, with 10 bases aligning to TRBD1. V lost 7 bases, J lost 5 bases, and 10 bases stayed unmatched. The CDR3 sequence is 15 residues long. Looked up from germline, CDR1 is MDHEN and CDR2 is SYDVKM.

The CDR3 region is CASKAGTSGVETQYF. The CDR3 DNA reads TGTGCCAGTAAGGCCGGGACTAGCGGTGTTGAGACCCAGTACTTC. The genes are TRBV5-4 and TRBJ2-5; 11 bases line up with TRBD2. J gave up 5 bases and V 8 bases, and 11 bases lay outside the gene matches. The CDR3 has 15 residues. Germline-derived CDR1 and CDR2 are SGHNT and YYREEE (reference sequence).

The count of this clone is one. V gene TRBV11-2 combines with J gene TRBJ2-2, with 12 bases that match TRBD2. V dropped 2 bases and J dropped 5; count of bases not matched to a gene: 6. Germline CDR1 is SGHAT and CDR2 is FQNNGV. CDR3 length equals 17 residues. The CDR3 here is CASSLNSGLAGTGELFF. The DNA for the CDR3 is TGTGCCAGCAGCTTAAACTCCGGACTAGCGGGGACCGGGGAGCTGTTTTTT.

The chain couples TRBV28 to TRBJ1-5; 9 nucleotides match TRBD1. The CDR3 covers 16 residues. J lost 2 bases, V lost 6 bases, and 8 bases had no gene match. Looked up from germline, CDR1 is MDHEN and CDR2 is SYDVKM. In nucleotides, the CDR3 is TGTGCCAGCAGCCCTACAGGGGGCCGGCGCAATCAGCCCCAGCATTTT. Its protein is CASSPTGGRRNQPQHF.

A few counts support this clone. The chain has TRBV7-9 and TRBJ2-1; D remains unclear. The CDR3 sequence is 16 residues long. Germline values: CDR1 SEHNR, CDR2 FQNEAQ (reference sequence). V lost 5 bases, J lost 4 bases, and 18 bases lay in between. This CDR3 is CASSDLVTARYNEQFF. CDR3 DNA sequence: TGTGCCAGCAGCGACTTGGTGACCGCCAGATACAATGAGCAGTTCTTC.

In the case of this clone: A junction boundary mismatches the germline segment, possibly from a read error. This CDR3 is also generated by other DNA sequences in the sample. DNA for the CDR3: TGTGCCATCAGCGATAGCGGGAGGGTCGGGGATACACAGTATTTT. It specifies CAISDSGRVGDTQYF. The chain joins TRBV10-3 to TRBJ2-3, with 11 bases that match TRBD2. This CDR3 comprises 15 residues. CDR1 is ENHRY and CDR2 is SYGVKD in the germline V gene.

The CDR3 spells CASSLAGVHSGNTIYF. The CDR3 DNA follows: TGTGCCAGCAGCTTGGCTGGGGTTCACTCTGGAAACACCATATATTTT. The chain is built from TRBV5-6 and TRBJ1-3, with D unclear. V was pared by 0 bases and J by 0 bases, with 10 bases between. Germline lookup yields CDR1 SGHDT and CDR2 YYEEEE. The CDR3 covers 16 residues.